The source of this TCR beta chain is a study of response to subunit inactivated influenza vaccine. This clonotype showed up just a few times. One entry per CDR3 protein results from TCRdb running MiXCR on the RT-PCR reads. Counted here are roughly 160,000 distinct CDR3 sequences, around 10% occurring once; the ten biggest clones make up roughly a third. Trimming took 5 bases from V and 2 from J, leaving 13 bases between them. CDR3 length equals 14 residues. Germline lookup yields CDR1 MGHRA and CDR2 YSYEKL. This TCR came from a man aged 45 to 70 who received an inactivated influenza vaccine. The chain combines TRBV4-1 with TRBJ2-7; TRBD2 might be the D (5 bases). The sequenced sample was CD8+ T cells sorted from PBMCs, obtained less than 30 months after vaccination. The CDR3 spells CASSSTRGAYEQYF. DNA of the CDR3: TGCGCCAGCAGCTCGACCCGGGGTGCCTACGAGCAGTACTTC.